This is a list of T cell receptor beta chains from one sample in a study of T cells in Graves' hyperthyroidism and ophthalmopathy. TCRdb ran MiXCR on the multiplex PCR reads and lists one entry per CDR3 protein. The repertoire holds roughly 840,000 distinct CDR3 sequences, more than 30% seen once, with roughly 8.3% in the top ten. The sequenced sample consisted of blood. The receptors come from a man in his late teens or twenties with Graves' hyperthyroidism. Both conserved end residues are part of each CDR3. Fields, in order: CDR3 protein, CDR3 DNA, CDR3 length, V gene, clone size, J gene, D gene. A D gene is named only where the DNA matches it firmly. Not every row has a clone size; where given, it reads once, few, many or a size class.

CASSDKGRGTEAFF TGTGCCAGCAGTGACAAGGGAAGAGGCACTGAAGCTTTCTTT 14 TRBV2 NA TRBJ1-1 NA
CASSLRQGSYGYTF TGTGCCAGCAGCCTCCGACAGGGTTCCTATGGCTACACCTTC 14 TRBV5-4 few TRBJ1-2 TRBD1
CASSESGYGTEAFF TGTGCCAGCAGCGAATCAGGGTACGGAACTGAAGCTTTCTTT 14 TRBV7-6 many TRBJ1-1 NA
CSAERTGELFF TGCAGCGCCGAGCGGACAGGGGAGCTGTTTTTT 11 TRBV29-1 NA TRBJ2-2 NA
CATSRVSQGLEQYF TGTGCCACCAGCAGAGTATCCCAGGGGCTCGAGCAGTACTTC 14 TRBV15 many TRBJ2-7 NA
CAISESGGTGSNQPQHF TGTGCCATCAGTGAGTCAGGGGGCACGGGGAGCAATCAGCCCCAGCATTTT 17 TRBV10-3 NA TRBJ1-5 TRBD1
CASSLSLRVQPQHF TGTGCCAGCAGTTTATCTTTGAGGGTCCAGCCCCAGCATTTT 14 TRBV2 few TRBJ1-5 NA
CASSSGSGYTGELFF TGCGCCAGCAGCTCGGGTAGCGGTTACACCGGGGAGCTGTTTTTT 15 TRBV5-1 NA TRBJ2-2 NA
CASSQQVNSYEQYF TGTGCCAGCAGCCAGCAGGTGAATTCCTACGAGCAGTACTTC 14 TRBV14 NA TRBJ2-7 NA
CASSTGGPLGTGELFF TGTGCCAGTAGTACTGGCGGCCCCCTGGGCACCGGGGAGCTGTTTTTT 16 TRBV19 NA TRBJ2-2 NA
CASSEGQGDDGYTF TGCGCCAGCAGCGAAGGACAGGGGGACGATGGCTACACCTTC 14 TRBV4-1 many TRBJ1-2 TRBD1
CATSRDGTPYQETQYF TGTGCCACCAGCAGAGACGGGACCCCTTACCAAGAGACCCAGTACTTC 16 TRBV15 NA TRBJ2-5 NA
CASSLPSPFNSPLHF TGTGCCAGCAGCTTACCCAGCCCTTTTAATTCACCCCTCCACTTT 15 TRBV7-9 few TRBJ1-6 NA
CSVGGQGDTEAFF TGCAGCGTGGGTGGACAGGGGGACACTGAAGCTTTCTTT 13 TRBV29-1 many TRBJ1-1 TRBD1
CASSITGSRGGTEAFF TGTGCCAGTAGTATCACAGGGAGTCGGGGGGGCACTGAAGCTTTCTTT 16 TRBV19 few TRBJ1-1 NA
CASSLLAASTQYF TGTGCCAGCAGCTTACTTGCCGCATCCACGCAGTATTTT 13 TRBV13 few TRBJ2-3 NA
CASSPRQGGEELFF TGTGCCAGCAGTCCCAGACAGGGCGGAGAGGAGCTGTTTTTT 14 TRBV12-3/TRBV12-4 few TRBJ2-2 TRBD1
CSVVGTSGQETQYF TGCAGCGTTGTTGGGACTAGCGGACAAGAGACCCAGTACTTC 14 TRBV29-1 NA TRBJ2-5 TRBD2
CASSSGPSLGYTGELFF TGTGCCAGCAGCTCGGGTCCCTCGCTGGGATACACCGGGGAGCTGTTTTTT 17 TRBV7-8 many TRBJ2-2 NA
CASSPGLLRSYEQYF TGTGCCAGCAGCCCCGGACTCCTTAGATCCTACGAGCAGTACTTC 15 TRBV11-2 NA TRBJ2-7 NA
CAISERSGQPQHF TGTGCCATCAGTGAGAGATCGGGCCAGCCCCAGCATTTT 13 TRBV10-3 NA TRBJ1-5 NA
CASSDLGTLNEQYF TGTGCCAGCAGCGACTTAGGGACCTTAAATGAGCAGTACTTC 14 TRBV25-1 NA TRBJ2-7 NA
CSVQGGSTDTQYF TGCAGCGTTCAGGGCGGTAGCACAGATACGCAGTATTTT 13 TRBV29-1 once TRBJ2-3 NA
CASSLGGFGNSIYF TGTGCCAGCAGCTTAGGGGGATTTGGAAACTCCATATATTTT 14 TRBV7-9 NA TRBJ1-3 NA
CATSTTTGGNQPQHF TGTGCCACCAGCACGACGACAGGGGGGAATCAGCCCCAGCATTTT 15 TRBV15 NA TRBJ1-5 TRBD1
CASSVGTGGARTGELFF TGCGCCAGCAGCGTAGGTACAGGGGGCGCGAGAACCGGGGAGCTGTTTTTT 17 TRBV5-1 NA TRBJ2-2 TRBD1
CASSSGVGGEQYF TGTGCCAGCAGCTCAGGGGTCGGGGGCGAGCAGTACTTC 13 TRBV9 NA TRBJ2-7 NA
CASRVTPVGQPQHF TGTGCCAGCAGAGTTACGCCGGTTGGTCAGCCCCAGCATTTT 14 TRBV6-1 few TRBJ1-5 NA
CASSVVYNSYEQYF TGTGCCAGCAGCGTAGTCTATAACTCCTACGAGCAGTACTTC 14 TRBV9 many TRBJ2-7 NA
CASSYDFNYGYTF TGTGCCAGCAGTTACGATTTTAACTATGGCTACACCTTC 13 TRBV6-6 NA TRBJ1-2 NA
CASSSGWQNTEAFF TGTGCCAGCAGCTCTGGGTGGCAGAACACTGAAGCTTTCTTT 14 TRBV7-2 NA TRBJ1-1 NA
CASSDRDSYEQYF TGTGCCAGCAGTGACAGGGACTCCTACGAGCAGTACTTC 13 TRBV2 many TRBJ2-7 NA
CSTPGDENTEAFF TGCAGCACTCCGGGGGACGAGAACACTGAAGCTTTCTTT 13 TRBV29-1 NA TRBJ1-1 NA
CASSRPGQGGTGELFF TGTGCCAGCAGCCGCCCTGGACAGGGGGGCACCGGGGAGCTGTTTTTT 16 TRBV6-1 few TRBJ2-2 TRBD1
CSAIIARSQGGRGYEQYF TGCAGTGCTATTATAGCTCGAAGCCAAGGCGGGAGAGGGTACGAGCAGTACTTC 18 TRBV20-1 NA TRBJ2-7 TRBD2
CASSPPLSYEQYF TGTGCCAGCAGCCCCCCCCTCTCCTACGAGCAGTACTTC 13 TRBV25-1 many TRBJ2-7 NA
CASSESEGTTIYNSPLHF TGTGCCAGCAGTGAATCGGAGGGCACGACTATTTATAATTCACCCCTCCACTTT 18 TRBV25-1 many TRBJ1-6 NA
CASSQSTGDRNQPQHF TGTGCCAGCAGCCAATCGACAGGGGATCGAAATCAGCCCCAGCATTTT 16 TRBV7-2 few TRBJ1-5 TRBD1
CASSLDRGNQPQYF TGTGCCAGCAGCCTGGACAGGGGCAATCAGCCCCAGTACTTC 14 TRBV7-2 NA TRBJ2-5 TRBD1
CASSRDPPYEQYF TGTGCCAGCAGCCGGGACCCTCCCTACGAGCAGTACTTC 13 TRBV25-1 many TRBJ2-7 NA
CASSFDRGRSNYGYTF TGTGCCAGCAGTTTCGACAGGGGCCGGTCTAACTATGGCTACACCTTC 16 TRBV2 few TRBJ1-2 TRBD1
CATSHRGQGLYEQYF TGTGCCACCAGCCACCGGGGACAGGGGCTTTACGAGCAGTACTTC 15 TRBV15 many TRBJ2-7 TRBD1
CASRGGGPGTEAFF TGTGCCAGCCGGGGGGGGGGCCCGGGGACTGAAGCTTTCTTT 14 TRBV9 NA TRBJ1-1 NA
CASSFQQGNNQPQHF TGTGCCAGCAGCTTTCAACAGGGAAACAATCAGCCCCAGCATTTT 15 TRBV7-9 NA TRBJ1-5 NA
CASSLTYRAVTEAFF TGTGCCAGCAGCTTGACTTACAGGGCAGTAACTGAAGCTTTCTTT 15 TRBV7-8 few TRBJ1-1 NA
CASTTGAGPSFEQYF TGTGCCAGTACGACAGGGGCGGGCCCCTCGTTTGAGCAGTACTTC 15 TRBV7-2 NA TRBJ2-7 TRBD1
CSSRNRDEAFF TGCAGCAGTAGGAACAGGGATGAAGCTTTCTTT 11 TRBV29-1 many TRBJ1-1 NA
CSAGGAEQYF TGCAGCGCCGGGGGGGCCGAGCAGTACTTC 10 TRBV29-1 NA TRBJ2-7 TRBD2
CASSYTDREEEKLFF TGTGCCAGCAGTTACACGGACAGGGAGGAGGAAAAACTGTTTTTT 15 TRBV6-6 NA TRBJ1-4 TRBD1